The present TCR beta chain was sequenced within a study of blood T cells in healthy people across ages. Study information: Template-switching capture recovered about one barcoded beta molecule per two T cells.

The CDR3 spans 14 residues. Trimming removed 6 bases at V and 5 bases at J, with 16 bases between. CDR1 ENHRY and CDR2 SYGVKD come from the germline V gene. This clonotype appeared a few times. Then a second PCR, running roughly 7 to 11 cycles, was carried out with a sample-barcoded 5' primer and a J-beta primer mix. TCRdb processed the 5' RACE reads anew with MiXCR; each CDR3 protein has one entry. The table includes 1.5 million or so distinct CDR3 sequences, roughly 40% detected once. The source material was blood. This rearrangement joins TRBV10-3 to TRBJ2-5, with D perhaps TRBD1 (5 bases). This receptor was identified in a young woman in good health. The CDR3 bases are TGTGCCATCAGCAGGGATCGACCCGGGGAGACCCAGTACTTC. Residues: CAISRDRPGETQYF.